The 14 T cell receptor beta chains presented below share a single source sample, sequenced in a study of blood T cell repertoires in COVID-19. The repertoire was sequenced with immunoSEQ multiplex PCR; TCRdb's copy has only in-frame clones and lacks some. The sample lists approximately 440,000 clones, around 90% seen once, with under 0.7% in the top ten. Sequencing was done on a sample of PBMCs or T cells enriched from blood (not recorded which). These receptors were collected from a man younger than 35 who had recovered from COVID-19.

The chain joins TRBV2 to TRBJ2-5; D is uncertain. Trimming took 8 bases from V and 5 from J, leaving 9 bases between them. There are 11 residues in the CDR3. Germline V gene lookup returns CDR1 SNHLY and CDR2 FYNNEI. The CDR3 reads CASGDGETQYF. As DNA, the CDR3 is TGTGCCAGCGGAGACGGGGAGACCCAGTACTTC. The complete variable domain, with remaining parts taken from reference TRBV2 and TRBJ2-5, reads EPEVTQTPSHQVTQMGQEVILRCVPISNHLYFYWYRQILGQKVEFLVSFYNNEISEKSEIFDDQFSVERPDGSNFTLKIRSTKLEDSAMYFCASGDGETQYFGPGTRLLVL.

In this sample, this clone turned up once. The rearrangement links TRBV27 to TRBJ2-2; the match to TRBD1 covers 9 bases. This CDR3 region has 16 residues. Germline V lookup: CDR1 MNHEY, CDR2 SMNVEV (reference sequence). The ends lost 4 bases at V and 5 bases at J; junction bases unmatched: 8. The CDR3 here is CASSSGTGILTGELFF. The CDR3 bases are TGTGCCAGCAGTTCTGGGACAGGGATCTTAACCGGGGAGCTGTTTTTT.

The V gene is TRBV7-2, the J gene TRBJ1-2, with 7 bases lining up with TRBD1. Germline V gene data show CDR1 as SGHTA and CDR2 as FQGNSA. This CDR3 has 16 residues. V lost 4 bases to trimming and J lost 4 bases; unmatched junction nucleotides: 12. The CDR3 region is CASSSRDRAFFYGYTF. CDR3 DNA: TGTGCCAGCAGCTCCCGAGACAGGGCCTTCTTCTATGGCTACACCTTC.

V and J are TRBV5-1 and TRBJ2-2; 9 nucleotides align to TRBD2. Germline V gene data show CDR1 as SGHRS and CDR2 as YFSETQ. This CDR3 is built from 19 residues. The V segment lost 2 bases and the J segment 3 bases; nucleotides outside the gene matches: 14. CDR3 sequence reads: CASSLLAGIPSPHTGELFF. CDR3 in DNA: TGCGCCAGCAGCTTACTAGCGGGCATCCCCTCGCCCCACACCGGGGAGCTGTTTTTT. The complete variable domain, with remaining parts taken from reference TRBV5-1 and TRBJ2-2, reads KAGVTQTPRYLIKTRGQQVTLSCSPISGHRSVSWYQQTPGQGLQFLFEYFSETQRNKGNFPGRFSGRQFSNSRSEMNVSTLELGDSALYLCASSLLAGIPSPHTGELFFGEGSRLTVL.

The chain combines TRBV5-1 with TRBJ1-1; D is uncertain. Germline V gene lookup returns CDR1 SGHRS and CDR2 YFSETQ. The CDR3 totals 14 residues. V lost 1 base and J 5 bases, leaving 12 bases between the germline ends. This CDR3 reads CASSLTVVGTEAFF. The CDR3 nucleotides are TGCGCCAGCAGCTTGACGGTGGTCGGGACTGAAGCTTTCTTT. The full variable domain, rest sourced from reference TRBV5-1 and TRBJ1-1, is KAGVTQTPRYLIKTRGQQVTLSCSPISGHRSVSWYQQTPGQGLQFLFEYFSETQRNKGNFPGRFSGRQFSNSRSEMNVSTLELGDSALYLCASSLTVVGTEAFFGQGTRLTVV.

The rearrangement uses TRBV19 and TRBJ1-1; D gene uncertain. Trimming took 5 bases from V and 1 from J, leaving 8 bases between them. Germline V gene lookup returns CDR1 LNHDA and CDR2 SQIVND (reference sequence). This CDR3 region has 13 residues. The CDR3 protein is CASSPAGNTEAFF. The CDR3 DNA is TGTGCCAGTAGTCCAGCGGGGAACACTGAAGCTTTCTTT.

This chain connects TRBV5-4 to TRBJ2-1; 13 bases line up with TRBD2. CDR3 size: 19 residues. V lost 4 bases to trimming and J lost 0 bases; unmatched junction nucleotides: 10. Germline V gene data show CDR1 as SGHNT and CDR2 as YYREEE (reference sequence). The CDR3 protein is CASSTGGLAGTGSYNEQFF. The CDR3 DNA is TGTGCCAGCAGCACAGGGGGACTAGCGGGAACCGGCTCCTACAATGAGCAGTTCTTC.

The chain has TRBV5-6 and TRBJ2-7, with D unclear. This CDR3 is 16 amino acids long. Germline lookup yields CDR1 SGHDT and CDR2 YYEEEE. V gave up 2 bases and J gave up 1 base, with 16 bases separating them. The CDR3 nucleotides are TGTGCCAGCAGCTTCCGGTCCAGCGCCATTTCCTACGAGCAGTACTTC. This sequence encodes CASSFRSSAISYEQYF.

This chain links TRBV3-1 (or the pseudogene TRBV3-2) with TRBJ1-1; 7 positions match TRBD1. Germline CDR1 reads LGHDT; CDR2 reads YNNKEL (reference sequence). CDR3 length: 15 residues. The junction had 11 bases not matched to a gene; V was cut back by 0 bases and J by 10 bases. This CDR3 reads CASSQDMLGGGGAFF. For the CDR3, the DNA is TGTGCCAGCAGCCAAGATATGTTAGGGGGCGGTGGAGCTTTCTTT.

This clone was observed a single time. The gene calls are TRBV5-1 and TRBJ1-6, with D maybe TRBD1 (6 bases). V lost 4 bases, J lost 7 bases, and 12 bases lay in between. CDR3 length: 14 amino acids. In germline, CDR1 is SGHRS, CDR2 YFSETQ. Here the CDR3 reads CASSAGTFNSPLHF. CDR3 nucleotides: TGCGCCAGCAGCGCCGGGACATTCAATTCACCCCTCCACTTT.

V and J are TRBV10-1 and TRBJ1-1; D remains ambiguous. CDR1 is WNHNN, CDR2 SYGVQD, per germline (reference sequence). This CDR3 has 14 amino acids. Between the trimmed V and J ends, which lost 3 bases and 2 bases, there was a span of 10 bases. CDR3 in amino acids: CASSDGGSNTEAFF. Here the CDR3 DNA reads TGCGCCAGCAGTGATGGTGGGAGTAACACTGAAGCTTTCTTT.

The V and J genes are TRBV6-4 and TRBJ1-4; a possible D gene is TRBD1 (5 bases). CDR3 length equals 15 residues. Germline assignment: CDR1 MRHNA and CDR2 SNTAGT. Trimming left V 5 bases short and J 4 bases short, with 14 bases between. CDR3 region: CASSPQGGGNEKLFF. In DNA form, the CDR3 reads TGTGCCAGCAGTCCCCAGGGAGGAGGTAATGAAAAACTGTTTTTT.

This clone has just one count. This CDR3 is CAISESGQGVNNSPLHF. CDR3 nucleotides: TGTGCCATCAGTGAGTCTGGACAGGGGGTTAATAATTCACCCCTCCACTTT. This chain uses TRBV10-3 with TRBJ1-6, with TRBD1 matching over 10 bases. The germline V gene encodes CDR1 ENHRY and CDR2 SYGVKD. The CDR3 spans 17 residues. V gave up 0 bases and J gave up 5 bases; unmatched junction bases: 4.

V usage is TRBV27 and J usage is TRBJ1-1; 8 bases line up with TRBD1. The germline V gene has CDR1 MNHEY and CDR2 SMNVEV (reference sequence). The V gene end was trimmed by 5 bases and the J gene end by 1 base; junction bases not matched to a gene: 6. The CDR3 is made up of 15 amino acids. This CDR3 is CASSPRQGRNTEAFF. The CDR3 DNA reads TGTGCCAGCAGTCCCCGACAGGGGCGGAACACTGAAGCTTTCTTT.